This TCR beta chain is from a study of post-analysis software for immune sequencing data. This clonotype has more than one count but fewer than ten. Its antigen is undetermined. Germline CDR1 and CDR2: MNHEY and SVGEGT. V dropped 4 bases and J dropped 7; count of bases not matched to a gene: 2. The CDR3 length is 13 residues. Findings of the study overall: Same-batch samples co-clustered strongly by F measure. Normalized Chao1 diversity was significantly lower in multiple sclerosis patients than in controls. There were roughly 5 TRBV segments more frequent in patients than controls, and TRBV5-6, TRBV5-1 and TRBV20-1 were among them.

Presence of unique molecular identifiers characterized the TCR beta cDNA libraries. T cells, about 0.95 to 10 million of them, yielded hundreds of thousands of cDNA molecules. TCRdb processed the PCR reads anew with MiXCR; each CDR3 protein has one entry. Seen here are hundreds of thousands of distinct CDR3 sequences, approximately 39% observed once, and the top ten hold 6.5% to 8%. This clonotype originated in a girl aged 2 to 10 with multiple sclerosis. Sequencing was performed on blood. The V and J genes are TRBV6-2 or TRBV6-3 and TRBJ2-1; 9 positions match TRBD1. The DNA for the CDR3 is TGTGCCAGCAGTTGGACAGGGGTGAATGAGCAGTTCTTC. Protein: CASSWTGVNEQFF.